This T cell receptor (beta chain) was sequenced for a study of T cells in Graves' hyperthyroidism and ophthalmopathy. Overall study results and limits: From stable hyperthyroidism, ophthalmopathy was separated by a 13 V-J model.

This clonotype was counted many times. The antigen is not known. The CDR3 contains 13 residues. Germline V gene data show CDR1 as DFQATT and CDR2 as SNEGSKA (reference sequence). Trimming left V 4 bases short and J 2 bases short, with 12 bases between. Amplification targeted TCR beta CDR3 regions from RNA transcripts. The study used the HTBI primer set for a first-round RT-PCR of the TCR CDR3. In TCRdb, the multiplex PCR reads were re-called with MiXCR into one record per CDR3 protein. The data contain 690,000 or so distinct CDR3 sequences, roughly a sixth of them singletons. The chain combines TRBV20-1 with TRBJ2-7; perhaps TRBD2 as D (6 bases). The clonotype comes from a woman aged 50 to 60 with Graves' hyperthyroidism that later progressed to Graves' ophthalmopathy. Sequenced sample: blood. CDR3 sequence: CSATRRTTYEQYF. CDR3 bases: TGCAGTGCTACCAGGAGGACTACCTACGAGCAGTACTTC.